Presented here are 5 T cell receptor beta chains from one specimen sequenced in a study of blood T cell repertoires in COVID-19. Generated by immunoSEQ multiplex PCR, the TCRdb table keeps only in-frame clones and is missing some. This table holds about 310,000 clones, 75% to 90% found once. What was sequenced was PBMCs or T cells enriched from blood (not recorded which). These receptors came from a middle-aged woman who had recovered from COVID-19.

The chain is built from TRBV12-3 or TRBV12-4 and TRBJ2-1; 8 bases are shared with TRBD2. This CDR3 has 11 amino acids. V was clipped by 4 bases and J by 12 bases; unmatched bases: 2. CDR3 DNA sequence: TGTGCCAGCAGTTCCACTAGCGGGCAGTTCTTC. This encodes CASSSTSGQFF.

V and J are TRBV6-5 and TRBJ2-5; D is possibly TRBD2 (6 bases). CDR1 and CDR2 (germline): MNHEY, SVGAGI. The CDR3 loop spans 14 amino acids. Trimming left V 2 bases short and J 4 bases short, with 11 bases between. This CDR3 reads CASSYKRRGETQYF. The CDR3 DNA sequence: TGTGCCAGCAGTTACAAGCGGAGGGGAGAGACCCAGTACTTC.

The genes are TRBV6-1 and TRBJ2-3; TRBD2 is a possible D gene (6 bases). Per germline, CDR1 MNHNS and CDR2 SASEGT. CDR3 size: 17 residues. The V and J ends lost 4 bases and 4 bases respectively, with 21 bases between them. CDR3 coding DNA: TGTGCCAGCAGTGGCCCCGGGGATGCGGGAACTGCAGATACGCAGTATTTT. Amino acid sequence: CASSGPGDAGTADTQYF.

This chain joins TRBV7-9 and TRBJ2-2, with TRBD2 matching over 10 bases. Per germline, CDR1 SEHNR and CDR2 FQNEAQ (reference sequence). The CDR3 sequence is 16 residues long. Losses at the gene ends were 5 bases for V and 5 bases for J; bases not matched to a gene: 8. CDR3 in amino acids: CASSARSGGATGELFF. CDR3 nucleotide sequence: TGTGCCAGCAGCGCCCGAAGCGGGGGGGCAACCGGGGAGCTGTTTTTT. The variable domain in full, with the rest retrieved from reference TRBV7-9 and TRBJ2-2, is DTGVSQNPRHKITKRGQNVTFRCDPISEHNRLYWYRQTLGQGPEFLTYFQNEAQLEKSRLLSDRFSAERPKGSFSTLEIQRTEQGDSAMYLCASSARSGGATGELFFGEGSRLTVL.

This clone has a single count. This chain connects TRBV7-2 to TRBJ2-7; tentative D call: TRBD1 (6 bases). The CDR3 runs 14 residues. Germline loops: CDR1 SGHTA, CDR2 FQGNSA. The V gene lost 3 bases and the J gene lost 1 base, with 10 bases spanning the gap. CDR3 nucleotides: TGTGCCAGCAGCTTTAGGGGGATTTCCTACGAGCAGTACTTC. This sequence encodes CASSFRGISYEQYF.